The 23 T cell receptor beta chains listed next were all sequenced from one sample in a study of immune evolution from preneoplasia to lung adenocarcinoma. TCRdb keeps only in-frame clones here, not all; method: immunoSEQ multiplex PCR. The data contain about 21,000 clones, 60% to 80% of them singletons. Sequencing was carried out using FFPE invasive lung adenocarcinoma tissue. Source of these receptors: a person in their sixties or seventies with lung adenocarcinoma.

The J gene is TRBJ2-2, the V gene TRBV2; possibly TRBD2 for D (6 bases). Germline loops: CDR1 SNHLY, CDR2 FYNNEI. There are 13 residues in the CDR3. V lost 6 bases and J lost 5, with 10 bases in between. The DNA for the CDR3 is TGTGCCAGCAGCAAGGGAGGAACCGGGGAGCTGTTTTTT. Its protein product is CASSKGGTGELFF.

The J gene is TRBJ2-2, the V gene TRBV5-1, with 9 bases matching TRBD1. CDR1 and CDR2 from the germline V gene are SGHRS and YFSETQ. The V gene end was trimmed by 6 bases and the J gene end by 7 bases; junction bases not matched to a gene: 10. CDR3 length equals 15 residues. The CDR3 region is CASNPRTGEDGELFF. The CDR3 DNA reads TGCGCCAGCAACCCGAGGACAGGGGAAGACGGGGAGCTGTTTTTT.

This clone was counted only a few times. CDR3 DNA sequence: TGTGCCAGCTCCAGTCTATCGGGTAATGAAAAACTGTTTTTT. It encodes CASSSLSGNEKLFF. The J gene is TRBJ1-4, the V gene TRBV18; D remains ambiguous. Trimming shortened V by 6 bases and J by 4 bases, and 12 bases separated the two germline ends. The CDR3 totals 14 residues. The germline gives CDR1 KGHSH, CDR2 LQKENI. The entire variable domain, with the rest obtained from reference TRBV18 and TRBJ1-4, is as follows: NAGVMQNPRHLVRRRGQEARLRCSPMKGHSHVYWYRQLPEEGLKFMVYLQKENIIDESGMPKERFSAEFPKEGPSILRIQQVVRGDSAAYFCASSSLSGNEKLFFGSGTQLSVL.

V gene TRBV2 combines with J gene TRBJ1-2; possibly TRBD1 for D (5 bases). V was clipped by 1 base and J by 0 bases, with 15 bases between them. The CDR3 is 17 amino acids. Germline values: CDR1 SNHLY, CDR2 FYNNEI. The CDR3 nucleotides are TGTGCCAGCAGTGAAGGTCTACCAGGGAACTCTAACTATGGCTACACCTTC. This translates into CASSEGLPGNSNYGYTF. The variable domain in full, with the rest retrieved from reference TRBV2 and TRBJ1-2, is EPEVTQTPSHQVTQMGQEVILRCVPISNHLYFYWYRQILGQKVEFLVSFYNNEISEKSEIFDDQFSVERPDGSNFTLKIRSTKLEDSAMYFCASSEGLPGNSNYGYTFGSGTRLTVV.

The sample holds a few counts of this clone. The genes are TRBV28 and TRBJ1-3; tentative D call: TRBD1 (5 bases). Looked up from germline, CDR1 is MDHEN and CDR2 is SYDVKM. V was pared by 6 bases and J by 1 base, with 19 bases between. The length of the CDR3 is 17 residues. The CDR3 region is CASSSVGVEISGNTIYF. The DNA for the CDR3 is TGTGCCAGCAGCTCGGTGGGGGTGGAGATATCTGGAAACACCATATATTTT.

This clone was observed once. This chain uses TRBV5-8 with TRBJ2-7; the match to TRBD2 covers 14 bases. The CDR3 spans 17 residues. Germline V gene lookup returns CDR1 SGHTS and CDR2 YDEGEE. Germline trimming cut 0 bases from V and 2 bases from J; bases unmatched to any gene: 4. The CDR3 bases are TGTGCCAGCAGCTTGGGGACTAGCGGGAGGAGGGCCTACGAGCAGTACTTC. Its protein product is CASSLGTSGRRAYEQYF.

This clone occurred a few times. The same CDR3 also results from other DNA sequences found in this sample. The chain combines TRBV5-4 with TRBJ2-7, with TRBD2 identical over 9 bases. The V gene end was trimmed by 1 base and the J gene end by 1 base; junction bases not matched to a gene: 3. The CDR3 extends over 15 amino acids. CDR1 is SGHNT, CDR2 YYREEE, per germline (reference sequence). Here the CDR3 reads CASSLQSGRSYEQYF. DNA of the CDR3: TGTGCCAGCAGCTTGCAGAGCGGGAGGTCCTACGAGCAGTACTTC. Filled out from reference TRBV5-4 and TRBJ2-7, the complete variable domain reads ETGVTQSPTHLIKTRGQQVTLRCSSQSGHNTVSWYQQALGQGPQFIFQYYREEENGRGNFPPRFSGLQFPNYSSELNVNALELDDSALYLCASSLQSGRSYEQYFGPGTRLTVT.

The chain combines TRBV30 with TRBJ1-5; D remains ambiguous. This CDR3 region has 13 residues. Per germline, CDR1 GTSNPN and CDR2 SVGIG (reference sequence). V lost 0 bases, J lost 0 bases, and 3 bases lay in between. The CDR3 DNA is TGTGCCTGGAGTGTGAATAGCAATCAGCCCCAGCATTTT. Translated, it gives CAWSVNSNQPQHF. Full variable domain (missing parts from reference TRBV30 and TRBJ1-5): SQTIHQWPATLVQPVGSPLSLECTVEGTSNPNLYWYRQAAGRGLQLLFYSVGIGQISSEVPQNLSASRPQDRQFILSSKKLLLSDSGFYLCAWSVNSNQPQHFGDGTRLSIL.

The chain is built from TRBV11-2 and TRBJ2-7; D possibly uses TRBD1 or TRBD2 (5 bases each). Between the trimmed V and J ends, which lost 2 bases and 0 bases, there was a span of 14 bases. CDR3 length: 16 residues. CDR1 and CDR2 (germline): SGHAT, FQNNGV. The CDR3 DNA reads TGTGCCAGCAGCTTAAGTGTGGGGACGGCCTCCTACGAGCAGTACTTC. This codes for CASSLSVGTASYEQYF.

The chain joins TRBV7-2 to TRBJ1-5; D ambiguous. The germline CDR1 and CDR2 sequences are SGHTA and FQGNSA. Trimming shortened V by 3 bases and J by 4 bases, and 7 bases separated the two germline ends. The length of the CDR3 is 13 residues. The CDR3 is CASSFRQNQPQHF. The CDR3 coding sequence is TGTGCCAGCAGCTTTCGTCAGAATCAGCCCCAGCATTTT.

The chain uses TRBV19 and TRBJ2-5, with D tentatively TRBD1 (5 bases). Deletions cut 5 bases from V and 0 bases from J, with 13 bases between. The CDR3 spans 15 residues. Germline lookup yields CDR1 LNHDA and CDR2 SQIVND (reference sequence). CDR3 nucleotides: TGTGCCAGTAGTCTGGCAGGGCTGTACCAAGAGACCCAGTACTTC. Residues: CASSLAGLYQETQYF.

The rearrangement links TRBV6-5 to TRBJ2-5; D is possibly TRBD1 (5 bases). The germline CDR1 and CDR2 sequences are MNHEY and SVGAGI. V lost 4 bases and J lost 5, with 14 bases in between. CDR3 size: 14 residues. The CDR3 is CASSSSGIGETQYF. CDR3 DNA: TGTGCCAGCAGTTCCTCAGGGATTGGGGAGACCCAGTACTTC.

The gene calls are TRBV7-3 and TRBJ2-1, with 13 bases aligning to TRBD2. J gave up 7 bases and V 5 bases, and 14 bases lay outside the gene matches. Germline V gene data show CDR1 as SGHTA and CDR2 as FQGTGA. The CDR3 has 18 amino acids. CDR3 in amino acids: CASSRNPVGLAGANEQFF. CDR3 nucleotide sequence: TGTGCCAGCAGCCGTAACCCCGTAGGACTAGCGGGAGCTAATGAGCAGTTCTTC.

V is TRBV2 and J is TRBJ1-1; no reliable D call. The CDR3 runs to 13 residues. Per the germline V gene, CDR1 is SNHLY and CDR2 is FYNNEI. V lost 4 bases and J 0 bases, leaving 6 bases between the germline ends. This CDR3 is CASSVDLNTEAFF. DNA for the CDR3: TGTGCCAGCAGTGTCGACTTGAACACTGAAGCTTTCTTT.

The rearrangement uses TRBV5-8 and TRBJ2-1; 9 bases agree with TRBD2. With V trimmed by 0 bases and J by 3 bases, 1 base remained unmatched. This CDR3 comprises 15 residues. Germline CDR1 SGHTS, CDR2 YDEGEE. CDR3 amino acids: CASSLGSGSYNEQFF. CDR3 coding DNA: TGTGCCAGCAGCTTGGGTAGCGGGAGCTACAATGAGCAGTTCTTC.

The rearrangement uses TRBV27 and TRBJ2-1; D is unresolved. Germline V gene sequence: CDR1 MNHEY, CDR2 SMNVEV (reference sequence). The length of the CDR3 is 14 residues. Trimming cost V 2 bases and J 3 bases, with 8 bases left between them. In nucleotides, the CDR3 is TGTGCCAGCAGTTTAGGTCCACGCTACAATGAGCAGTTCTTC. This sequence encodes CASSLGPRYNEQFF.

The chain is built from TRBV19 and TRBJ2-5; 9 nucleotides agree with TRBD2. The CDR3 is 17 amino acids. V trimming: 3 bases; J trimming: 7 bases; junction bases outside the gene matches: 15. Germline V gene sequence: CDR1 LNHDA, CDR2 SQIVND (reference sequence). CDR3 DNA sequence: TGTGCCAGTAGTATCCCCCCCGCAGCGGGAGGATTCGGGACCCAGTACTTC. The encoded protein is CASSIPPAAGGFGTQYF.

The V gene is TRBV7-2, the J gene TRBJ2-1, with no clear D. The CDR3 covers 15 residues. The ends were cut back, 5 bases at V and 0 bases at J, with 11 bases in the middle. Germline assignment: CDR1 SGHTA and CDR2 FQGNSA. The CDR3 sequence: CASSPTYSSYNEQFF. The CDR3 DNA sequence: TGTGCCAGCAGCCCTACATACAGCTCCTACAATGAGCAGTTCTTC.

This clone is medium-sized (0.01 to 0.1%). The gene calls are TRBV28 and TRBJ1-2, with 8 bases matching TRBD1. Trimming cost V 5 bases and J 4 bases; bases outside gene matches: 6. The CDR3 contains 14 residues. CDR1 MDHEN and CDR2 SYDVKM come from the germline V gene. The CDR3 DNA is TGTGCCAGCAGTGCCATCGGGACAGGCTATGGCTACACCTTC. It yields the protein CASSAIGTGYGYTF.

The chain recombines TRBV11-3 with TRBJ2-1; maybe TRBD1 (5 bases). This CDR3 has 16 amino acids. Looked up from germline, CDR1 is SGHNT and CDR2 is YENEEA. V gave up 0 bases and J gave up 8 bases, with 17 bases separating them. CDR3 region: CASSLDLSGLGDEQFF. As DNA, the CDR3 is TGTGCCAGCAGCTTAGATCTATCAGGGCTTGGGGATGAGCAGTTCTTC.

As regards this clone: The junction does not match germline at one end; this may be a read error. The CDR3 DNA reads TGTGTCAGCGCCGGGGACAGGGTTGGGGGCCAAGAGACCCAGTACTTC. Translated, it gives CVSAGDRVGGQETQYF. This sequence joins TRBV7-9 and TRBJ2-5; 9 bases are a match to TRBD1. The V gene's germline CDR1 is SEHNR and CDR2 FQNEAQ (reference sequence). The CDR3 spans 16 residues.

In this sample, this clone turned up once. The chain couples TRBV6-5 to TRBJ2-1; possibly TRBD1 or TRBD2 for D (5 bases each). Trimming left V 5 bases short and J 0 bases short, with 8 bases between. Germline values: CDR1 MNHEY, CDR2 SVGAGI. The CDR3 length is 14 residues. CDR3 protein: CASSRGRSYNEQFF. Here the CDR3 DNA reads TGTGCCAGCAGTCGGGGACGCTCCTACAATGAGCAGTTCTTC.

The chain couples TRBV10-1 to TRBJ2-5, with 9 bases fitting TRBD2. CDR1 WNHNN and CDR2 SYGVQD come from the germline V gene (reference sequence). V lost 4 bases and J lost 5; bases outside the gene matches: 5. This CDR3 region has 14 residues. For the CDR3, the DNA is TGCGCCAGCAGTGCGAGCGGGAGGCGGGAGACCCAGTACTTC. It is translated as CASSASGRRETQYF.